This T cell receptor (beta chain) was recovered during a study of T cell responses to AZD1222 COVID-19 vaccine. Turning to the study itself: Whether given at about 4 or about 12 weeks, second doses were pooled.

About this clone: Its target is unknown.

This CDR3 spans 17 amino acids. Germline-derived CDR1 and CDR2 are SGHAT and FQNNGV. Trimming took off 6 bases at V and 4 bases at J, with 22 bases between the two ends. Sequencing was performed with immunoSEQ multiplex PCR; in TCRdb, only in-frame clones are kept and a portion is missing. The top ten clones hold about 2.5% of a sample with approximately 150,000 clones, 87% of them seen once. Study-wide results and limits: Increases in Spike-specific TCR breadth and depth were seen after two AZD1222 doses. It was only a handful of AZD1222 recipients who were seropositive at baseline. Unmutated variant regions reportedly attract nearly half of all spike-specific TCRs.

The sample here was peripheral blood, taken on day 0 of AZD1222 vaccination. This sequence originates from an adult in good health. V and J are TRBV11-2 and TRBJ1-3; tentatively, D is TRBD1 (6 bases). CDR3 region: CASRHPGRGAGGNTIYF. CDR3 coding DNA: TGTGCCAGCAGGCACCCCGGTCGGGGGGCGGGAGGAAACACCATATATTTT.